One sample yielded the 13 T cell receptor beta chains listed below, sequenced in a study of shared clonotypes between healthy human individuals. Assay: immunoSEQ multiplex PCR; the TCRdb copy retains only in-frame clones and omits some. The table lists approximately 500,000 clones, about four fifths of them singletons. The specimen was PBMCs. The receptor set was obtained from a woman between 40 and 50 years old in good health. Some clones in this sample may be carry-over from other donors' samples.

CDR3 protein: CASSALPNTEAFF. The CDR3 coding sequence is TGTGCCAGCAGCGCCCTACCGAACACTGAAGCTTTCTTT. The chain carries TRBV2 and TRBJ1-1; no clear D gene. V lost 6 bases, J lost 1 base, and 9 bases lay in between. This CDR3 has 13 residues. Germline-derived CDR1 and CDR2 are SNHLY and FYNNEI. Using reference TRBV2 and TRBJ1-1 for the parts outside the CDR3, the full variable domain is EPEVTQTPSHQVTQMGQEVILRCVPISNHLYFYWYRQILGQKVEFLVSFYNNEISEKSEIFDDQFSVERPDGSNFTLKIRSTKLEDSAMYFCASSALPNTEAFFGQGTRLTVV.

The chain uses TRBV4-2 and TRBJ2-3; perhaps TRBD2 as D (5 bases). The germline V and J ends were trimmed by 2 bases and 0 bases, with 18 bases remaining between them. The CDR3 totals 18 residues. The germline gives CDR1 LGHNA, CDR2 YNFKEQ. CDR3 amino acids: CASSQSPWTGVSTDTQYF. The DNA for the CDR3 is TGTGCCAGCAGCCAAAGCCCATGGACTGGAGTTAGCACAGATACGCAGTATTTT.

This sequence joins TRBV27 and TRBJ1-5; a possible D gene is TRBD1 (6 bases). Trimming took 5 bases from V and 1 from J, leaving 18 bases between them. CDR3 length: 17 amino acids. Germline loops: CDR1 MNHEY, CDR2 SMNVEV (reference sequence). In DNA, the CDR3 is TGTGCCAGCAGTCCAGAACAGGGTAGTCTGAGCAATCAGCCCCAGCATTTT. Protein sequence: CASSPEQGSLSNQPQHF.

The chain employs TRBV28 and TRBJ2-7; 9 positions agree with TRBD1. The CDR3 has 15 residues. From germline, CDR1 is MDHEN and CDR2 SYDVKM. V lost 6 bases to trimming and J lost 3 bases; unmatched junction nucleotides: 9. The CDR3 reads CASSPGTGRFYEQYF. The CDR3 nucleotides read TGTGCCAGCAGCCCAGGGACAGGGAGGTTCTACGAGCAGTACTTC.

The count of this clone is one. The chain has TRBV6-5 and TRBJ2-7; 12 nucleotides line up with TRBD2. The CDR3 runs 16 residues. Unmatched junction bases numbered 4, after V lost 0 bases and J lost 4 bases. Germline lookup yields CDR1 MNHEY and CDR2 SVGAGI. CDR3 DNA: TGTGCCAGCAGTTACTCAACCCTAGCGGGAGGGTACGAGCAGTACTTC. It encodes CASSYSTLAGGYEQYF.

The chain recombines TRBV5-6 with TRBJ1-2; TRBD1 is a possible D gene (6 bases). CDR1 and CDR2 (germline): SGHDT, YYEEEE. The CDR3 loop spans 14 amino acids. Between the trimmed V and J ends, which lost 4 bases and 8 bases, there was a span of 18 bases. The CDR3 bases are TGTGCCAGCAGCCTCGAAGGGGGTTACACAGGCTACACCTTC. This translates into CASSLEGGYTGYTF.

The V gene is TRBV4-1, the J gene TRBJ2-3; D ambiguous. The CDR3 extends over 15 amino acids. Trimming removed 3 bases from V and 7 bases from J, with 17 bases in between. CDR1 and CDR2 (germline): MGHRA, YSYEKL. The CDR3 protein is CASSHPLRAENTQYF. CDR3 coding DNA: TGCGCCAGCAGCCACCCTCTTCGGGCAGAGAATACGCAGTATTTT.

The rearrangement uses TRBV2 and TRBJ1-5; D is possibly TRBD1 (5 bases). The germline V gene encodes CDR1 SNHLY and CDR2 FYNNEI. Deletions cut 10 bases from V and 2 bases from J, with 18 bases between. The CDR3 has 15 residues. DNA of the CDR3: TGTGCCACCCGGGACGGCACGAGGGGCAATCAGCCCCAGCATTTT. Translated, it gives CATRDGTRGNQPQHF.

Details on this clone: Other DNA sequences from this sample encode an identical CDR3 as well. The DNA for the CDR3 is TGCGCCAGCAGCCGAGGGGGTGGGGAGCAGTACTTC. Translated: CASSRGGGEQYF. The genes are TRBV4-3 and TRBJ2-7; TRBD1 is a possible D gene (6 bases). Trimming shortened V by 4 bases and J by 7 bases, and 11 bases separated the two germline ends. This CDR3 is built from 12 residues. Germline V gene data show CDR1 as LGHNA and CDR2 as YSLEER.

The chain couples TRBV4-2 to TRBJ2-7; a weak D match, TRBD1 (5 bases). CDR1 LGHNA and CDR2 YNFKEQ come from the germline V gene. The ends were cut back, 0 bases at V and 2 bases at J, with 14 bases in the middle. The CDR3 runs to 16 residues. DNA for the CDR3: TGTGCCAGCAGCCAAGAGGGGCCAGCCGGCACCTACGAGCAGTACTTC. Translated: CASSQEGPAGTYEQYF.

The chain employs TRBV19 and TRBJ1-2, with TRBD1 matching 8 bases. The CDR3 extends over 13 amino acids. Germline CDR1 and CDR2: LNHDA and SQIVND (reference sequence). V shed 5 bases and J 8 bases; nucleotides not matched to a gene: 7. Here the CDR3 DNA reads TGTGCCAGTAGTTCGACACCAGGGGGCGGCTACACCTTC. Amino acid sequence: CASSSTPGGGYTF. Based on the CDR3 plus reference TRBV19 and TRBJ1-2, the full variable domain is DGGITQSPKYLFRKEGQNVTLSCEQNLNHDAMYWYRQDPGQGLRLIYYSQIVNDFQKGDIAEGYSVSREKKESFPLTVTSAQKNPTAFYLCASSSTPGGGYTFGSGTRLTVV.

This clone was observed a single time. The CDR3 DNA reads as TGTGCCAGTAGTATAGGCCAGGGGGGTGAGCAGTTCTTC. Translated: CASSIGQGGEQFF. The chain combines TRBV19 with TRBJ2-1; D is possibly TRBD1 (7 bases). Germline assignment: CDR1 LNHDA and CDR2 SQIVND (reference sequence). This CDR3 has 13 amino acids. Trimming shortened V by 1 base and J by 9 bases, and 10 bases separated the two germline ends.

CDR3 nucleotide sequence: TGTGCCAGCAGTACTACGACAGGGTTAGGTGAAAAACTGTTTTTT. Residues: CASSTTTGLGEKLFF. The rearrangement uses TRBV28 and TRBJ1-4; 7 bases are shared with TRBD1. CDR1 and CDR2 from the germline V gene are MDHEN and SYDVKM. The CDR3 runs 15 residues. V shed 5 bases and J 7 bases; nucleotides not matched to a gene: 10.